This T cell receptor (beta chain) came from a study of blood T cell repertoires in COVID-19. Method: immunoSEQ multiplex PCR; TCRdb's copy keeps in-frame clones and lacks some. The table has under 65,000 clones, approximately 90% seen once. This CDR3 has 15 residues. CDR1 and CDR2 from the germline V gene are LGHDT and YNNKEL (reference sequence). J was trimmed by 0 bases and V by 1 base; bases with no gene match: 0. Sequenced sample: peripheral blood. The TCR originated in a woman older than 75 with COVID-19, enrolled during active disease. The rearrangement links TRBV3-1 (or the pseudogene TRBV3-2) to TRBJ2-1; 7 bases agree with TRBD1. In nucleotides, the CDR3 is TGTGCCAGCAGCCAAGGGGACAGCTCCTACAATGAGCAGTTCTTC. Translation gives CASSQGDSSYNEQFF.